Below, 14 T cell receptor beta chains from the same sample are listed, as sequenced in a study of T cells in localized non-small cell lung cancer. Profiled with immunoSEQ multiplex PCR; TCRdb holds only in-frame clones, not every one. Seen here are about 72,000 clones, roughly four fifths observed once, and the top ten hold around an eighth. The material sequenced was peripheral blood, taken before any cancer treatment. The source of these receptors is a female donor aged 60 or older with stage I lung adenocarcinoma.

The CDR3 reads CASSLGGTGANVLTF. CDR3 nucleotides: TGCGCCAGCAGCTTGGGGGGCACTGGGGCCAACGTCCTGACTTTC. This sequence joins TRBV5-1 and TRBJ2-6, with D possibly TRBD1 on 5 matching bases. Trimming took 0 bases from V and 2 from J, leaving 6 bases between them. Germline V lookup: CDR1 SGHRS, CDR2 YFSETQ. The CDR3 extends over 15 amino acids.

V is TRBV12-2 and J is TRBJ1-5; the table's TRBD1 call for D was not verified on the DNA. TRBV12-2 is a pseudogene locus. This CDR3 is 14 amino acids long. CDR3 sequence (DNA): TGTGCAAGTCGCTTCAGGACAGCTAATCAGCCCCAGCATTTT. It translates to CASRFRTANQPQHF.

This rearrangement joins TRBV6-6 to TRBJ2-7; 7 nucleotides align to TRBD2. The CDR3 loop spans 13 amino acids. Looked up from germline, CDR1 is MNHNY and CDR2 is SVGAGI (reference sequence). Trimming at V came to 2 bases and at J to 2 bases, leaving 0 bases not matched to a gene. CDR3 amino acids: CASSYGRAYEQYF. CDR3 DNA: TGTGCCAGCAGTTACGGGAGGGCCTACGAGCAGTACTTC.

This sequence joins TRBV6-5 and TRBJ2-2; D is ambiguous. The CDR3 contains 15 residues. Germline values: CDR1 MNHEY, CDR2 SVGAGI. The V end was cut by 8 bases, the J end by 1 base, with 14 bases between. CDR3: CASSNRRRNTGELFF. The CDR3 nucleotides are TGTGCCAGCTCTAACCGACGGAGGAACACCGGGGAGCTGTTTTTT.

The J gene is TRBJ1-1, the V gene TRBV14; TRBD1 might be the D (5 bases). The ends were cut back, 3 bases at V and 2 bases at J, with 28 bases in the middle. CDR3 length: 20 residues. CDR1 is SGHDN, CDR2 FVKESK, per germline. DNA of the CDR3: TGTGCCAGCAGCCATACTAAAAGAGCCCCCCCAGGGATCGGAAACACTGAAGCTTTCTTT. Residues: CASSHTKRAPPGIGNTEAFF. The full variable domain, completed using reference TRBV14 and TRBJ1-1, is EAGVTQFPSHSVIEKGQTVTLRCDPISGHDNLYWYRRVMGKEIKFLLHFVKESKQDESGMPNNRFLAERTGGTYSTLKVQPAELEDSGVYFCASSHTKRAPPGIGNTEAFFGQGTRLTVV.

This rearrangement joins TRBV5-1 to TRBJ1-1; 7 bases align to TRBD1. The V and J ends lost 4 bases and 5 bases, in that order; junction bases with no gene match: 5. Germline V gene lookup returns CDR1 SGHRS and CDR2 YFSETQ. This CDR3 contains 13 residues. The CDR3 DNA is TGCGCCAGCAGCCGACAGGGAGGAACTGAAGCTTTCTTT. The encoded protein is CASSRQGGTEAFF.

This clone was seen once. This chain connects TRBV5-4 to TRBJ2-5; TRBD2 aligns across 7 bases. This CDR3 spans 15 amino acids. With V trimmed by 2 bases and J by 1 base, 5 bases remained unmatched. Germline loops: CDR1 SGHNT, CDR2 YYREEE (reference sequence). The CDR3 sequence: CASSLAGITQETQYF. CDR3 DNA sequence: TGTGCCAGCAGCTTAGCGGGGATCACCCAAGAGACCCAGTACTTC.

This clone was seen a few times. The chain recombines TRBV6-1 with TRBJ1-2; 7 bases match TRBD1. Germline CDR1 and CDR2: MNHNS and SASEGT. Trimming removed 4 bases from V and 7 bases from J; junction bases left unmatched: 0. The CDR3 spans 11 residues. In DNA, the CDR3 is TGTGCCAGCAGTGGACAGGGTGGCTACACCTTC. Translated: CASSGQGGYTF.

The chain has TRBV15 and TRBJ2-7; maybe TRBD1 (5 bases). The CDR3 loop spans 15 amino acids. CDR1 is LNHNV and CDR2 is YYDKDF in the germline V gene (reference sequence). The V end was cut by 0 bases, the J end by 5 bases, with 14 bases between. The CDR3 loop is CATSRDVGRVHEQYF. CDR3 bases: TGTGCCACCAGCAGAGATGTGGGCAGGGTCCACGAGCAGTACTTC.

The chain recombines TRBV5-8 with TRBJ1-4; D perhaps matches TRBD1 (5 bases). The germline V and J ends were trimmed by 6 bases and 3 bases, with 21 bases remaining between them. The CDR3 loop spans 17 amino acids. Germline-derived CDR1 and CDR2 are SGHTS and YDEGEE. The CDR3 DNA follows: TGTGCCAGCACCACCCCGGGGCTTCGACCGGCTAATGAAAAACTGTTTTTT. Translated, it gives CASTTPGLRPANEKLFF.

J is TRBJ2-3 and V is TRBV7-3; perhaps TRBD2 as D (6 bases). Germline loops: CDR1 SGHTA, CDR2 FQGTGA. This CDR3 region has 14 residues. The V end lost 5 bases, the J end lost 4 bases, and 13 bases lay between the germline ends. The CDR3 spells CASSHWDSPDTQYF. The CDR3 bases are TGTGCCAGCAGCCATTGGGACTCTCCAGATACGCAGTATTTT.

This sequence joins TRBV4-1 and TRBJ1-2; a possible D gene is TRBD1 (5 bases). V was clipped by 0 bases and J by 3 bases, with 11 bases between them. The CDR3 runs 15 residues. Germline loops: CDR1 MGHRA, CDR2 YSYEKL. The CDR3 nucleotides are TGCGCCAGCAGCCAAGATTCCAGGGAGTACTATGGCTACACCTTC. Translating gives CASSQDSREYYGYTF.

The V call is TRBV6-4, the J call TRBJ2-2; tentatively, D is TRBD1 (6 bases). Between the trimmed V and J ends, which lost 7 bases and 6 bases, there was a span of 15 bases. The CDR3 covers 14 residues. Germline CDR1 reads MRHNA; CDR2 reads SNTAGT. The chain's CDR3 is CASTQDSLSGELFF. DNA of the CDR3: TGTGCCAGCACTCAGGACAGTCTGTCCGGGGAGCTGTTTTTT.

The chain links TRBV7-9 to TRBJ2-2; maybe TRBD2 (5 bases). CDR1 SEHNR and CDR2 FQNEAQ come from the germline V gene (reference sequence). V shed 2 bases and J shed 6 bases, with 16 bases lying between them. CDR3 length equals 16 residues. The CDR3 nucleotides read TGTGCCAGCAGCTTACAGACGGGGATGACTCCCGGGGAGCTGTTTTTT. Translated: CASSLQTGMTPGELFF.